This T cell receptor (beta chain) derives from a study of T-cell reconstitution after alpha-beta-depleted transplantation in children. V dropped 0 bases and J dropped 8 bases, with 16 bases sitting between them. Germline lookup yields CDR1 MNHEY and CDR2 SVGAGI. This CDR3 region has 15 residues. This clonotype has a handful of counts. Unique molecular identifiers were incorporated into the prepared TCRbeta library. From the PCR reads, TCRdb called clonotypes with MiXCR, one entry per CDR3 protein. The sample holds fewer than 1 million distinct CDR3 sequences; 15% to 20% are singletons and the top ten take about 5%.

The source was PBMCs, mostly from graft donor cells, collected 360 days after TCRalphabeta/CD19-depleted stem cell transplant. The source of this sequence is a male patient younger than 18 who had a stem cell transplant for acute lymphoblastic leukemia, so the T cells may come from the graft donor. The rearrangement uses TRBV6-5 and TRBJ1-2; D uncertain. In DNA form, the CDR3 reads TGTGCCAGCAGTTACTCGGAACCTCGCATAGGGGGCTACACCTTC. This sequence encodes CASSYSEPRIGGYTF.